Shown below are 32 T cell receptor beta chains from a single sample sequenced in a study of graft-versus-host responses after intestinal transplantation. Produced via immunoSEQ multiplex PCR; TCRdb's table is partial and in-frame only. This table has 140,000 or so clones, around nine tenths appearing once. Their antigen targets remain unknown. The starting material was unstimulated CD4+ T cells sorted from spleen or lymph node cells, obtained before intestinal transplant. The receptors originated from a human donor who received an intestinal transplant.

The rearrangement links TRBV16 to TRBJ1-1; no reliable D call. This CDR3 spans 13 amino acids. V lost 4 bases and J lost 11, with 17 bases in between. CDR1 and CDR2 from the germline V gene are KGHSY and FQNENV. The CDR3: CASSLPRPSTAFF. As DNA, the CDR3 is TGTGCCAGCAGCCTCCCAAGGCCCTCAACGGCTTTCTTT.

The chain links TRBV28 to TRBJ2-3; 9 bases are a match to TRBD1. The V segment lost 4 bases and the J segment 10 bases; nucleotides outside the gene matches: 9. The germline gives CDR1 MDHEN, CDR2 SYDVKM. The CDR3 spans 14 residues. CDR3 residues: CASSSGQGVSAQYF. The CDR3 DNA follows: TGTGCCAGCAGTTCGGGACAGGGCGTTAGTGCGCAGTATTTT.

This clone occurred once. The chain has TRBV5-1 and TRBJ2-3, with 7 bases matching TRBD1. CDR1 and CDR2 (germline): SGHRS, YFSETQ. Trimming removed 4 bases from V and 5 bases from J; junction bases left unmatched: 7. The length of the CDR3 is 14 residues. DNA of the CDR3: TGCGCCAGCAGCCTAGGACAGGCGAGAGATACGCAGTATTTT. Translating gives CASSLGQARDTQYF.

The V gene is TRBV7-3, the J gene TRBJ2-2; 10 bases agree with TRBD2. Germline loops: CDR1 SGHTA, CDR2 FQGTGA. The CDR3 covers 17 residues. After removal of 0 bases from V and 5 bases from J, the junction contained 6 bases not matched to a gene. DNA of the CDR3: TGTGCCAGCAGCTTAACGCGGCTAGCGGGAGATACCGGGGAGCTGTTTTTT. Its protein product is CASSLTRLAGDTGELFF.

This rearrangement joins TRBV10-3 to TRBJ2-7, with 12 positions matching TRBD1. This CDR3 spans 15 amino acids. J gave up 5 bases and V 0 bases, and 2 bases lay outside the gene matches. Germline V CDR1 and CDR2: ENHRY, SYGVKD. CDR3 nucleotides: TGTGCCATCAGTGAGTCGGGACAGGGGGCGGACGAGCAGTACTTC. It codes for CAISESGQGADEQYF.

In its sample, this clone was seen once. The CDR3 loop reads CASSRNRGHAGELFF. The DNA for the CDR3 is TGTGCCAGCAGCCGCAACAGGGGGCACGCCGGGGAGCTGTTTTTT. The chain employs TRBV27 and TRBJ2-2, with TRBD1 matching over 9 bases. Germline CDR1 MNHEY, CDR2 SMNVEV (reference sequence). The CDR3 covers 15 residues. V lost 6 bases to trimming and J lost 6 bases; unmatched junction nucleotides: 8.

The chain combines TRBV25-1 with TRBJ2-1, with D hard to call. This CDR3 spans 15 amino acids. CDR1 MGHDK and CDR2 SYGVNS come from the germline V gene. Trimming pared 5 bases from V and 0 bases from J, leaving 11 bases between. The CDR3 region is CASSYGLSSYNEQFF. In DNA, the CDR3 is TGTGCCAGCAGTTATGGTCTTAGCTCCTACAATGAGCAGTTCTTC.

This chain uses TRBV7-2 with TRBJ1-3; D possibly corresponds to TRBD1 (6 bases). V was clipped by 5 bases and J by 4 bases, with 15 bases between them. CDR3 size: 15 residues. From germline, CDR1 is SGHTA and CDR2 FQGNSA. CDR3 residues: CASSRGGAEGNTIYF. The DNA of the CDR3 is TGTGCCAGCAGCCGCGGGGGCGCGGAAGGAAACACCATATATTTT.

This rearrangement joins TRBV8-2 to TRBJ2-6; the D segment call TRBD1 is taken from the table without a DNA check. TRBV8-2 is marked as a pseudogene. The CDR3 is 17 residues long. The CDR3 sequence: CGSVSMITQSRANVLTF. CDR3 nucleotides: TGTGGCAGTGTGTCGATGATAACACAAAGTCGGGCCAACGTCCTGACTTTC.

The rearrangement uses TRBV5-1 and TRBJ2-6, with D perhaps TRBD2 (5 bases). This CDR3 spans 14 amino acids. Trimming left V 0 bases short and J 5 bases short, with 6 bases between. CDR1 and CDR2 (germline): SGHRS, YFSETQ. CDR3 region: CASSLERRANVLTF. The CDR3, as DNA: TGCGCCAGCAGCTTGGAGCGGAGGGCCAACGTCCTGACTTTC.

This rearrangement joins TRBV10-3 to TRBJ2-1; the match to TRBD2 covers 7 bases. V gave up 0 bases and J gave up 7 bases; unmatched junction bases: 6. CDR1 is ENHRY and CDR2 is SYGVKD in the germline V gene. This CDR3 has 15 amino acids. CDR3 sequence (DNA): TGTGCCATCAGTGAGTCGGGGGAGGGCCCGAATGAGCAGTTCTTC. Protein: CAISESGEGPNEQFF.

The V gene is TRBV19, the J gene TRBJ2-7; 7 nucleotides line up with TRBD2. The germline V gene has CDR1 LNHDA and CDR2 SQIVND (reference sequence). The CDR3 totals 14 residues. V shed 5 bases, J shed 3 bases, and the junction held 7 bases outside the gene matches. DNA of the CDR3: TGTGCCAGTAGTCCCGGGGGGAATAACTACGAGCAGTACTTC. It is translated as CASSPGGNNYEQYF.

In the case of this clone: This sample also contains other DNA sequences that code for the same CDR3. J is TRBJ1-5 and V is TRBV6-6; D call uncertain. Trimming left V 6 bases short and J 3 bases short, with 6 bases between. This CDR3 region has 12 residues. Per germline, CDR1 MNHNY and CDR2 SVGAGI (reference sequence). The CDR3, as DNA: TGTGCCAGCAGCGACTCCAATCAGCCCCAGCATTTT. It is translated as CASSDSNQPQHF.

The chain uses TRBV4-3 and TRBJ1-3; 7 positions match TRBD1. Germline-derived CDR1 and CDR2 are LGHNA and YSLEER. V was clipped by 4 bases and J by 0 bases; unmatched bases: 3. The CDR3 has 15 residues. The CDR3: CASSRGTASGNTIYF. Here the CDR3 DNA reads TGCGCCAGCAGCCGAGGGACAGCCTCTGGAAACACCATATATTTT.

The chain recombines TRBV10-3 with TRBJ1-2; D might be TRBD1 (6 bases). The CDR3 length is 15 residues. Germline CDR1 ENHRY, CDR2 SYGVKD. The ends were cut back, 0 bases at V and 7 bases at J, with 15 bases in the middle. This CDR3 is CAISESWGQGAGYTF. The CDR3 DNA sequence: TGTGCCATCAGTGAGTCCTGGGGGCAGGGAGCTGGCTACACCTTC.

This chain connects TRBV27 to TRBJ2-1, with 7 bases identical to TRBD2. The junction had 5 bases not matched to a gene; V was cut back by 0 bases and J by 9 bases. Per the germline V gene, CDR1 is MNHEY and CDR2 is SMNVEV (reference sequence). The CDR3 is 14 residues long. The CDR3 nucleotides are TGTGCCAGCAGTTTATCGTCCAGCGGGACTGAGCAGTTCTTC. This translates into CASSLSSSGTEQFF.

This chain links TRBV5-1 with TRBJ2-1, with D perhaps TRBD1 or TRBD2 (5 bases each). CDR3 length equals 13 residues. Germline lookup yields CDR1 SGHRS and CDR2 YFSETQ. V lost 2 bases and J 10 bases, leaving 13 bases between the germline ends. CDR3 in amino acids: CASSFLDRGEQFF. The CDR3 nucleotides read TGCGCCAGCAGCTTCCTCGACCGGGGCGAGCAGTTCTTC. Looking up the rest from reference TRBV5-1 and TRBJ2-1 gives the full variable domain: KAGVTQTPRYLIKTRGQQVTLSCSPISGHRSVSWYQQTPGQGLQFLFEYFSETQRNKGNFPGRFSGRQFSNSRSEMNVSTLELGDSALYLCASSFLDRGEQFFGPGTRLTVL.

This chain connects TRBV4-2 to TRBJ2-2; 8 bases match TRBD1. V lost 2 bases to trimming and J lost 1 base; unmatched junction nucleotides: 3. The CDR3 has 16 residues. Germline V lookup: CDR1 LGHNA, CDR2 YNFKEQ. The CDR3 DNA follows: TGTGCCAGCAGCCAACCCAGGGGGCAGAACACCGGGGAGCTGTTTTTT. Its translation: CASSQPRGQNTGELFF.

V usage is TRBV13 and J usage is TRBJ1-2; 10 bases agree with TRBD1. The CDR3 loop spans 16 amino acids. V shed 5 bases and J 0 bases; nucleotides not matched to a gene: 6. Germline V gives CDR1 PRHDT, CDR2 FYEKMQ (reference sequence). In DNA, the CDR3 is TGTGCCAGCAGCCCGACAGGGGGCCTGTCTAACTATGGCTACACCTTC. The encoded protein is CASSPTGGLSNYGYTF. Filled out from reference TRBV13 and TRBJ1-2, the complete variable domain reads AAGVIQSPRHLIKEKRETATLKCYPIPRHDTVYWYQQGPGQDPQFLISFYEKMQSDKGSIPDRFSAQQFSDYHSELNMSSLELGDSALYFCASSPTGGLSNYGYTFGSGTRLTVV.

The rearrangement uses TRBV28 and TRBJ2-1; TRBD2 agrees at 13 bases. Germline CDR1 reads MDHEN; CDR2 reads SYDVKM. V shed 4 bases, J shed 7 bases, and the junction held 7 bases outside the gene matches. The CDR3 runs to 16 residues. The CDR3 DNA is TGTGCCAGCAGTTACCCGGGACTAGCGGGAAGTAATGAGCAGTTCTTC. It yields the protein CASSYPGLAGSNEQFF.

The genes are TRBV5-6 and TRBJ2-5; D is uncertain. Germline loops: CDR1 SGHDT, CDR2 YYEEEE. V lost 0 bases to trimming and J lost 4 bases, with 7 bases between them. CDR3 length equals 13 residues. In nucleotides, the CDR3 is TGTGCCAGCAGCTTGGGACCCGGAGAGACCCAGTACTTC. This translates into CASSLGPGETQYF.

The rearrangement joins TRBV7-9 to TRBJ2-7, with D hard to call. V dropped 3 bases and J dropped 1 base, with 16 bases sitting between them. The CDR3 runs to 16 residues. CDR1 and CDR2 from the germline V gene are SEHNR and FQNEAQ (reference sequence). The CDR3 loop reads CASSLAPAPFSYEQYF. The CDR3 DNA sequence: TGTGCCAGCAGCTTGGCTCCAGCCCCCTTTTCCTACGAGCAGTACTTC.

V usage is TRBV18 and J usage is TRBJ2-5; tentatively, D is TRBD1 (6 bases). The germline CDR1 and CDR2 sequences are KGHSH and LQKENI. The CDR3 sequence is 14 residues long. The germline V and J ends were trimmed by 2 bases and 5 bases, with 12 bases remaining between them. CDR3 sequence reads: CASSPETGRETQYF. The CDR3 DNA reads as TGTGCCAGCTCACCAGAGACAGGACGCGAGACCCAGTACTTC.

This clone was picked up one time. The gene calls are TRBV30 and TRBJ2-6; D is ambiguous. The germline V gene has CDR1 GTSNPN and CDR2 SVGIG (reference sequence). The CDR3 totals 14 residues. The V gene lost 0 bases and the J gene lost 0 bases, with 3 bases spanning the gap. CDR3 region: CAWSVLSGANVLTF. The DNA of the CDR3 is TGTGCCTGGAGTGTACTCTCTGGGGCCAACGTCCTGACTTTC.

This clone was detected once. CDR3 protein: CASSLEPTGLGSSGNTIYF. The CDR3 DNA is TGTGCCAGCAGCTTAGAGCCAACGGGGCTGGGTTCCTCTGGAAACACCATATATTTT. The chain employs TRBV7-2 and TRBJ1-3; D may be TRBD1 (5 bases). Germline CDR1 and CDR2: SGHTA and FQGNSA. The germline V and J ends were trimmed by 1 base and 0 bases, with 19 bases remaining between them. The CDR3 is made up of 19 amino acids.

The CDR3 DNA reads TGTGCCAGCAGCCAAGTGGGCAGGGGAATGAATTCACCCCTCCACTTT. Its translation: CASSQVGRGMNSPLHF. The V gene is TRBV14, the J gene TRBJ1-6, with D tentatively TRBD1 (6 bases). Trimming left V 1 base short and J 7 bases short, with 14 bases between. The CDR3 spans 16 residues. The germline CDR1 and CDR2 sequences are SGHDN and FVKESK.

This clone was counted once. The rearrangement links TRBV6-6 to TRBJ2-2; D may be TRBD1 (6 bases). Germline assignment: CDR1 MNHNY and CDR2 SVGAGI (reference sequence). V lost 4 bases and J 0 bases, leaving 9 bases between the germline ends. The CDR3 loop spans 15 amino acids. CDR3 DNA sequence: TGTGCCAGCAGTTTAGGACAGCCGAACACCGGGGAGCTGTTTTTT. Encoded protein: CASSLGQPNTGELFF.

The chain is built from TRBV10-3 and TRBJ2-1; 11 bases are shared with TRBD2. CDR1 is ENHRY and CDR2 is SYGVKD in the germline V gene. CDR3 size: 14 residues. Trimming cost V 4 bases and J 8 bases; bases outside gene matches: 4. CDR3 amino acids: CAISVAGGVDEQFF. The CDR3 region has the DNA TGTGCCATCAGTGTAGCGGGAGGGGTTGATGAGCAGTTCTTC.

In DNA form, the CDR3 reads TGTGCCAGCAGGGGGCTGCTTTACGAGCAGTACTTC. Protein product: CASRGLLYEQYF. The chain employs TRBV28 and TRBJ2-5, with D possibly TRBD1 on 5 matching bases. Near its end, the DNA agrees better with TRBJ2-7, so the J call may be wrong. The CDR3 consists of 12 residues. Germline V gene sequence: CDR1 MDHEN, CDR2 SYDVKM.

The chain recombines TRBV21-1 with TRBJ2-1; TRBD2, the table's D call, was not compared with the DNA. TRBV21-1 is described as a pseudogene. The CDR3 totals 18 residues. The CDR3 reads CASSEGWGLAGANNEQFF. CDR3 nucleotides: TGTGCCAGCAGCGAGGGATGGGGACTAGCGGGCGCAAACAATGAGCAGTTCTTC.

This rearrangement joins TRBV7-9 to TRBJ1-1; no definite D call. Trimming stripped 6 bases from V and 1 base from J, with 9 bases between. CDR1 is SEHNR, CDR2 FQNEAQ, per germline (reference sequence). The CDR3 spans 13 residues. In DNA form, the CDR3 reads TGTGCCAGCAGTTTTAAAGGGAACACTGAAGCTTTCTTT. Amino acid sequence: CASSFKGNTEAFF.

The J gene is TRBJ2-2, the V gene TRBV7-3, with TRBD2 matching 9 bases. The trim removed 5 bases at V and 8 bases at J, leaving 9 bases unmatched. This CDR3 comprises 15 residues. Per germline, CDR1 SGHTA and CDR2 FQGTGA. Here the CDR3 DNA reads TGTGCCAGCAGCCCTTTCGCTAGCGGGATAGGGGAGCTGTTTTTT. Translated, it gives CASSPFASGIGELFF. The whole variable domain, remainder taken from reference TRBV7-3 and TRBJ2-2, is GAGVSQTPSNKVTEKGKYVELRCDPISGHTALYWYRQSLGQGPEFLIYFQGTGAADDSGLPNDRFFAVRPEGSVSTLKIQRTERGDSAVYLCASSPFASGIGELFFGEGSRLTVL.